This T cell receptor beta chain was sequenced for a study of shared clonotypes between healthy human individuals. Study-level background: CD4 naive and memory got three plates each, CD8 naive two, CD8 memory one.

For each subset, genomic DNA was distributed in equal portions over several immunoSEQ plates. Using immunoSEQ multiplex PCR, the repertoire was profiled, and TCRdb retains in-frame clones only, with some absent. The sample includes around 100,000 clones, 67% of them seen just once. The CDR3 consists of 12 residues. Per germline, CDR1 LNHDA and CDR2 SQIVND (reference sequence). V was clipped by 6 bases and J by 3 bases, with 8 bases between them. There are a few counts of this clone. The receptor was derived from a woman in her thirties in good health. The genes are TRBV19 and TRBJ1-2; D might be TRBD1 (6 bases). The sequencing input was memory CD8+ T cells sorted from blood. Subset defined: CD45RO+ cells pooled with CCR7-negative TemRA cells. CDR3 DNA: TGTGCCAGTAGGCAGGGGCACTATGGCTACACCTTC. Translation: CASRQGHYGYTF.